The T cell receptor (beta chain) described here comes from a study of T cells after yellow fever vaccination. This clonotype was seen at least ten times. Its antigen is not known. Findings and caveats of the study: Weaker, the secondary response had a peak occurring faster, on day 5 versus 15. Post-booster repertoires contained most primary-vaccination clones again (approximately 97% CD4, around 89% CD8). Abundant clonotypes from the bulk population could have been carried over as contaminants into FACS-sorted repertoires.

They built TCR cDNA with 5'RACE template switching, a step that put in a universal primer site and UMIs. Using its own MiXCR run on the 5' RACE reads, TCRdb lists one record per CDR3 protein. The sample gives approximately 120,000 distinct CDR3 sequences, around 7.4% of which show up once; 2% to 3% is in the top ten. The CDR3 covers 15 residues. In germline, CDR1 is SNHLY, CDR2 FYNNEI. Trimming removed 7 bases from V and 4 bases from J; junction bases left unmatched: 11. The clonotype was recovered from a man between 18 and 35 years old who received the YFV17D yellow fever vaccine. The sequences come from CD4+ T cells sorted from PBMCs, collected approximately 11 days after the first yellow fever vaccination. This sequence joins TRBV2 and TRBJ1-2; 8 bases line up with TRBD1. For the CDR3, the DNA is TGTGCCAGCATTCAGGGGGCGTCTTACTCCTATGGCTACACCTTC. This gives the protein CASIQGASYSYGYTF. The full variable domain, its missing parts supplied by reference TRBV2 and TRBJ1-2, is EPEVTQTPSHQVTQMGQEVILRCVPISNHLYFYWYRQILGQKVEFLVSFYNNEISEKSEIFDDQFSVERPDGSNFTLKIRSTKLEDSAMYFCASIQGASYSYGYTFGSGTRLTVV.